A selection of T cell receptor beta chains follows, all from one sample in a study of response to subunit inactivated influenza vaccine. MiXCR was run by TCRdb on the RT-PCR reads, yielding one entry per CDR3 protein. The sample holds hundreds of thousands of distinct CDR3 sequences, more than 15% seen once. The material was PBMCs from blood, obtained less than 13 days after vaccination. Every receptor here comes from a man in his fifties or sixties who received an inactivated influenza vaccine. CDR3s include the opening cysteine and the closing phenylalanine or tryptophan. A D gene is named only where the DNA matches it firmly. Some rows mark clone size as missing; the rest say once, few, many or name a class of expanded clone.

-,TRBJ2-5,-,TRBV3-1,CASSLTVNQETQYF,TGTGCCAGCAGCCTGACGGTAAACCAAGAGACCCAGTACTTC
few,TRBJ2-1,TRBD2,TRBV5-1,CASSSKLTSGSYEQFF,TGCGCCAGCAGCTCGAAATTGACTAGCGGGAGCTATGAGCAGTTCTTC
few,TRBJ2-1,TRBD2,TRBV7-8,CASSSPSGGAYNEQFF,TGTGCCAGCAGCTCCCCAAGCGGGGGGGCCTACAATGAGCAGTTCTTC
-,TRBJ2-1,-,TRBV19,CASSIDSPLYNEQFF,TGTGCCAGTAGTATAGATTCTCCCCTTTACAATGAGCAGTTCTTC
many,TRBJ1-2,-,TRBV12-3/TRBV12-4,CASTPLVGGYTF,TGTGCCAGCACCCCCCTCGTTGGTGGCTACACCTTC
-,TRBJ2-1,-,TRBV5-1,CASSLDPNGGNEQFF,TGCGCCAGCAGCTTGGATCCTAACGGGGGCAATGAGCAGTTCTTC
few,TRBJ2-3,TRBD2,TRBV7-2,CARTPGLAGTDTQYF,TGTGCCAGAACCCCCGGACTAGCGGGGACAGATACGCAGTATTTT
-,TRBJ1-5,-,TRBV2,CASSVRAVNQPQHF,TGTGCCAGCAGTGTGAGGGCGGTCAATCAGCCCCAGCATTTT
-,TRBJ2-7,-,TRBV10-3,CAISHTGGYEQYF,TGTGCCATCAGTCACACCGGGGGATACGAGCAGTACTTC
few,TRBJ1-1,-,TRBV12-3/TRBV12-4,CASSLEAGVGTEAFF,TGTGCCAGCAGTTTAGAAGCAGGGGTTGGCACTGAAGCTTTCTTT
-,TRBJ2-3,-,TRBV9,CASSVVGSDTQYF,TGTGCCAGCAGCGTAGTTGGGTCAGATACGCAGTATTTT
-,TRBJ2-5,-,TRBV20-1,CSASSPFDGGFQETQYF,TGCAGTGCTTCGTCCCCGTTCGATGGGGGGTTCCAAGAGACCCAGTACTTC
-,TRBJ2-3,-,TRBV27,CASSLGRVWLTDTQYF,TGTGCCAGCAGTTTAGGAAGGGTTTGGTTAACAGATACGCAGTATTTT
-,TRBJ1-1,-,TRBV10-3,CAITQTFRTEAFF,TGTGCCATCACTCAGACTTTCCGAACTGAAGCTTTCTTT
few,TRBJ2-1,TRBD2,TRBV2,CASRRTGGPYDEQFF,TGTGCCAGCAGACGTACGGGAGGGCCCTACGATGAGCAGTTCTTC
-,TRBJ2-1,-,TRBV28,CASSPYHEQFF,TGTGCCAGCAGTCCGTACCATGAGCAGTTCTTC
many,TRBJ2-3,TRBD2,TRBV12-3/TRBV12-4,CASSPRLAGGGDTQYF,TGTGCCAGCAGTCCACGACTAGCGGGAGGCGGCGATACGCAGTATTTT
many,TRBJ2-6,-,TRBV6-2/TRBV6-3,CASSYDGSGANVLTF,TGTGCCAGCAGTTACGACGGCTCTGGGGCCAACGTCCTGACTTTC
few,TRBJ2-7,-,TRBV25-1,CASSEGGREQYF,TGTGCCAGCAGTGAAGGAGGGCGCGAGCAGTACTTC
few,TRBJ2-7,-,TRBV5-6,CASSLLAPTYEQYF,TGTGCCAGCAGCTTGCTAGCGCCTACCTACGAGCAGTACTTC
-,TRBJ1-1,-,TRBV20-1,CSASLLEAFF,TGCAGTGCTTCCCTCCTAGAAGCTTTCTTT
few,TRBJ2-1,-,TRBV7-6,CASSSTPSVHEQFF,TGTGCCAGCAGCTCTACCCCCTCCGTCCATGAGCAGTTCTTC
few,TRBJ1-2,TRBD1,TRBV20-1,CSAGDRGVMISYGYTF,TGCAGTGCTGGCGACAGGGGGGTCATGATCTCCTATGGCTACACCTTC
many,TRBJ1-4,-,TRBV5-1,CASSPGQKTTNEKLFF,TGCGCCAGCAGCCCTGGACAGAAAACAACTAATGAAAAACTGTTTTTT
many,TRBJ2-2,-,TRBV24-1,CATSDISSSVAGELFF,TGTGCCACCAGTGATATTTCTAGCAGCGTGGCCGGGGAGCTGTTTTTT
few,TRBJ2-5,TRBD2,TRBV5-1,CASSLGTSVGLETQYF,TGCGCCAGCAGCTTGGGGACTAGCGTGGGGTTGGAGACCCAGTACTTC
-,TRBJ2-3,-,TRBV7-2,CASSKMTGVSTDTQYF,TGTGCCAGCAGCAAAATGACAGGAGTTAGCACAGATACGCAGTATTTT
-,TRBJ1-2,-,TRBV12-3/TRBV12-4,CASSRGGGGYGYTF,TGTGCCAGCAGCCGGGGTGGGGGGGGATATGGCTACACCTTC
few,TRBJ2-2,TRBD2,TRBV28,CASSPGLAGGWGTGELFF,TGTGCCAGCAGTCCGGGACTAGCGGGAGGTTGGGGCACCGGGGAGCTGTTTTTT
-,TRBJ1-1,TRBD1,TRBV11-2,CASSLGPGQGDTEAFF,TGTGCCAGCAGCTTAGGCCCGGGACAGGGTGACACTGAAGCTTTCTTT
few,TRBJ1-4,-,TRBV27,CASSSLTRTATNEKLFF,TGTGCCAGCAGTTCTTTGACGAGAACTGCAACTAATGAAAAACTGTTTTTT
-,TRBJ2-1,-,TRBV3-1,CASSPRLGNNEQFF,TGTGCCAGCAGCCCCAGACTAGGGAACAATGAGCAGTTCTTC
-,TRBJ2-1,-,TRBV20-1,CSAAHTKSGYNEQFF,TGCAGTGCTGCCCATACAAAATCCGGCTACAATGAGCAGTTCTTC
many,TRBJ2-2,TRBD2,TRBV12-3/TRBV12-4,CASSYSGSTGELFF,TGTGCCAGCAGTTATAGCGGGAGCACCGGGGAGCTGTTTTTT
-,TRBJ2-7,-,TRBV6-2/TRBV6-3,CASSYGQVAFSYEQYF,TGTGCCAGCAGTTACGGGCAGGTCGCCTTCTCCTACGAGCAGTACTTC
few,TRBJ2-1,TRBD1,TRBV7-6,CASSPDRVDEQFF,TGTGCCAGCAGCCCAGACAGGGTAGATGAGCAGTTCTTC
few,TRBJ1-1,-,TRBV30,CAWNKQISNEAFF,TGTGCCTGGAACAAACAGATAAGCAATGAAGCTTTCTTT